This T cell receptor beta chain was sequenced in a study of lymphopenia after photon versus proton radiotherapy. Germline CDR1 and CDR2: SGHVS and FNYEAQ. The ends were cut back, 5 bases at V and 0 bases at J, with 11 bases in the middle. The CDR3 has 15 amino acids. The assay was immunoSEQ multiplex PCR, and TCRdb's table has in-frame clones only and misses some. The profile shows 25,000 to 30,000 clones, about 83% of them singletons. Study-wide results and caveats: Larger post-nadir TCR diversity loss correlated inversely with survival in deceased patients. After the lymphocyte nadir, photon-treated repertoires showed oligoclonal expansion, especially of CD8+ Temra cells.

A remark on this clone: The antigen is not known.

This sequence originates from an older woman with cholangiocarcinoma. Some clones in this sample may be carry-over from other donors' samples. Sequenced material: peripheral blood, taken from a patient treated with proton-based radiotherapy. The rearrangement uses TRBV7-6 and TRBJ2-1; D remains ambiguous. DNA of the CDR3: TGTGCCAGCAGCCCCCGGGCCGGCTCCTACAATGAGCAGTTCTTC. It encodes CASSPRAGSYNEQFF.